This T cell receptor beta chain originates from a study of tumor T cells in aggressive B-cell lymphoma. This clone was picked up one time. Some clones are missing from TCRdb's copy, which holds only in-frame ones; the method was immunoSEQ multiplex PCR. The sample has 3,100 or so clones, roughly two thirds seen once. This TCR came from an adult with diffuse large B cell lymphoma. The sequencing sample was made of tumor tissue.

DNA for the CDR3: TGTGCTAGTGGTTTGGTACTTTATGGGGACTGGAACACCGGGGAGCTGTTTTTT. Protein product: CASGLVLYGDWNTGELFF. V usage is TRBV12-5 and J usage is TRBJ2-2; D is perhaps TRBD2 (6 bases). V lost 0 bases, J lost 1 base, and 15 bases lay in between. Germline values: CDR1 LGHNT, CDR2 FRNRAP. The CDR3 sequence is 18 residues long. The variable domain in full, completed from reference TRBV12-5 and TRBJ2-2, reads DARVTQTPRHKVTEMGQEVTMRCQPILGHNTVFWYRQTMMQGLELLAYFRNRAPLDDSGMPKDRFSAEMPDATLATLKIQPSEPRDSAVYFCASGLVLYGDWNTGELFFGEGSRLTVL.